Below, 20 T cell receptor beta chains from the same sample are listed, as sequenced in a study of Ad26.COV2.S vaccination and SARS-CoV-2 variants. Treatment noted: some 20 received Ad26.COV2.S at low or high dose, single or two shots; several received placebo; per-sample allocation not given. Each sample was drawn 63 days after the first injection (of vaccine or placebo). TCRdb keeps only in-frame clones here, not all; method: immunoSEQ multiplex PCR. The sample has around 400,000 clones, roughly 90% seen once. Sequencing used peripheral blood, obtained in a trial of Ad26.COV2.S vaccine versus placebo. The receptors were gathered from a person between 18 and 65 years old who received the Ad26.COV2.S COVID-19 vaccine or a placebo.

This chain connects TRBV4-1 to TRBJ1-3; D remains ambiguous. Germline V gene data show CDR1 as MGHRA and CDR2 as YSYEKL. V lost 4 bases and J 9 bases, leaving 10 bases between the germline ends. The CDR3 runs to 12 residues. This chain's CDR3 is CASSPGPGTIYF. In nucleotides, the CDR3 is TGCGCCAGCAGCCCGGGCCCTGGCACCATATATTTT.

J is TRBJ2-5 and V is TRBV25-1; D is unresolved. Germline CDR1 and CDR2: MGHDK and SYGVNS. The V and J ends lost 6 bases and 7 bases respectively, with 15 bases between them. The CDR3 runs 13 residues. This chain's CDR3 is CASRDLGLGTQYF. CDR3 DNA sequence: TGTGCCAGCAGGGACCTAGGGTTGGGGACCCAGTACTTC.

The V and J genes are TRBV24-1 and TRBJ1-2; no definite D call. The CDR3 extends over 12 amino acids. In germline, CDR1 is KGHDR, CDR2 SFDVKD. V lost 0 bases to trimming and J lost 7 bases, with 5 bases between them. DNA of the CDR3: TGTGCCACCAGTGATTTGCGAGTTGGCTACACCTTC. Amino acids: CATSDLRVGYTF.

The V call is TRBV5-1, the J call TRBJ2-7, with 10 bases matching TRBD1. V was clipped by 4 bases and J by 3 bases; unmatched bases: 4. The germline V gene has CDR1 SGHRS and CDR2 YFSETQ. This CDR3 spans 14 amino acids. The CDR3 here is CASSIGQGGYEQYF. CDR3 sequence (DNA): TGCGCCAGCAGCATCGGACAGGGGGGCTACGAGCAGTACTTC. Using reference TRBV5-1 and TRBJ2-7 for the parts outside the CDR3, the full variable domain is KAGVTQTPRYLIKTRGQQVTLSCSPISGHRSVSWYQQTPGQGLQFLFEYFSETQRNKGNFPGRFSGRQFSNSRSEMNVSTLELGDSALYLCASSIGQGGYEQYFGPGTRLTVT.

This clone is a singleton in its sample. The chain uses TRBV11-2 and TRBJ2-7; D not certain. Germline V lookup: CDR1 SGHAT, CDR2 FQNNGV. This CDR3 spans 13 amino acids. Between the trimmed V and J ends, which lost 1 base and 6 bases, there was a span of 10 bases. This CDR3 reads CASSLVGKPEQYF. Written as DNA, the CDR3 is TGTGCCAGCAGCTTAGTAGGCAAGCCCGAGCAGTACTTC.

This chain joins TRBV15 and TRBJ2-7; TRBD2 matches 7 bases. Unmatched junction bases numbered 9, after V lost 0 bases and J lost 7 bases. This CDR3 contains 15 residues. Germline V CDR1 and CDR2: LNHNV, YYDKDF (reference sequence). CDR3 sequence (DNA): TGTGCCACCAGCAGAGATATCGCGGGGGTAAGGGAGCAGTACTTC. This sequence encodes CATSRDIAGVREQYF.

The V gene is TRBV19, the J gene TRBJ1-3; 7 bases line up with TRBD1. The CDR3 sequence is 14 residues long. Germline V gene data show CDR1 as LNHDA and CDR2 as SQIVND (reference sequence). J was trimmed by 8 bases and V by 4 bases; bases with no gene match: 8. CDR3 sequence reads: CASSKTGQAYTIYF. CDR3 bases: TGTGCCAGTAGTAAGACAGGGCAGGCTTACACCATATATTTT.

As to this clone: The identical CDR3 is also encoded by other nucleotide sequences in the sample. This chain joins TRBV28 and TRBJ2-3; a weak D match, TRBD2 (5 bases). In germline, CDR1 is MDHEN, CDR2 SYDVKM. With 5 bases removed from V and 1 base from J, the gap between germline ends came to 7 bases. The CDR3 is made up of 13 amino acids. The CDR3 reads CASSPGGTDTQYF. In DNA form, the CDR3 reads TGTGCCAGCAGTCCCGGGGGCACAGATACGCAGTATTTT.

V gene TRBV6-5 combines with J gene TRBJ1-3; unclear D gene. V was clipped by 6 bases and J by 2 bases, with 8 bases between them. The CDR3 is 13 residues long. Germline assignment: CDR1 MNHEY and CDR2 SVGAGI. CDR3 nucleotide sequence: TGTGCCAGCAGCCGGGGTACTGGAAACACCATATATTTT. Protein product: CASSRGTGNTIYF.

This clone was recorded only once. The rearrangement uses TRBV4-1 and TRBJ1-2, with D possibly being TRBD1 (6 bases). V lost 4 bases and J lost 8, with 17 bases in between. This CDR3 contains 14 residues. Germline values: CDR1 MGHRA, CDR2 YSYEKL. The CDR3 nucleotides read TGCGCCAGCAGCCCAACAGGCAGGGGTTTGGGCTACACCTTC. Translated, it gives CASSPTGRGLGYTF.

The chain links TRBV19 to TRBJ2-1; D is undetermined. Germline V gene data show CDR1 as LNHDA and CDR2 as SQIVND (reference sequence). The CDR3 sequence is 13 residues long. Trimming removed 3 bases from V and 7 bases from J, with 10 bases in between. The CDR3, as DNA: TGTGCCAGTAGTATCTTTGGGGTGAATGAGCAGTTCTTC. Encoded protein: CASSIFGVNEQFF.

This chain joins TRBV28 and TRBJ1-5; D uncertain. The ends were cut back, 6 bases at V and 7 bases at J, with 19 bases in the middle. Germline values: CDR1 MDHEN, CDR2 SYDVKM. This CDR3 comprises 15 residues. CDR3 nucleotides: TGTGCCAGCAGGCCCGACGGCCCGACTCTCCAGCCCCAGCATTTT. Translating gives CASRPDGPTLQPQHF.

The chain employs TRBV9 and TRBJ2-2; 8 bases align to TRBD1. This CDR3 has 16 residues. Germline V CDR1 and CDR2: SGDLS, YYNGEE. Trimming cost V 4 bases and J 0 bases; bases outside gene matches: 5. In DNA, the CDR3 is TGTGCCAGCAGCCTACGGACAGGGCCGAACACCGGGGAGCTGTTTTTT. Protein product: CASSLRTGPNTGELFF.

The V call is TRBV7-9, the J call TRBJ2-5; D uncertain. The V gene's germline CDR1 is SEHNR and CDR2 FQNEAQ (reference sequence). Trimming removed 10 bases from V and 1 base from J, with 13 bases in between. The CDR3 sequence is 13 residues long. CDR3 residues: CATAVGSQETQYF. For the CDR3, the DNA is TGTGCCACCGCGGTGGGGTCCCAAGAGACCCAGTACTTC.

V usage is TRBV7-3 and J usage is TRBJ1-2; possible D gene TRBD1, 5 bases. With 5 bases removed from V and 8 bases from J, the gap between germline ends came to 15 bases. Germline assignment: CDR1 SGHTA and CDR2 FQGTGA. The CDR3 has 13 residues. The CDR3 DNA sequence: TGTGCCAGCAGCCAGGTCAGGGCGGCGGGCTACACCTTC. This encodes CASSQVRAAGYTF.

The V and J genes are TRBV19 and TRBJ1-1; tentative D call: TRBD1 (5 bases). The CDR3 has 14 amino acids. V was trimmed by 7 bases and J by 0 bases, leaving 12 bases between them. Germline CDR1 is LNHDA and CDR2 is SQIVND (reference sequence). The CDR3 DNA follows: TGTGCCAGTAAACCAGGGATGATGAACACTGAAGCTTTCTTT. Amino acid sequence: CASKPGMMNTEAFF.

The rearrangement joins TRBV2 to TRBJ2-7, with TRBD1 as a possible D gene (6 bases). The V gene's germline CDR1 is SNHLY and CDR2 FYNNEI. The CDR3 has 15 amino acids. Trimming removed 4 bases from V and 1 base from J, with 14 bases in between. The CDR3, as DNA: TGTGCCAGCAGTGCAGGGGTAGGGTGGTCCTACGAGCAGTACTTC. Its translation is CASSAGVGWSYEQYF.

V usage is TRBV9 and J usage is TRBJ2-3; possible D gene TRBD2, 5 bases. Germline lookup yields CDR1 SGDLS and CDR2 YYNGEE. CDR3 length equals 17 residues. Trimming left V 1 base short and J 4 bases short, with 19 bases between. CDR3 bases: TGTGCCAGCAGCGTAAACCAGTATGGAGGAAGGGCAGATACGCAGTATTTT. This sequence encodes CASSVNQYGGRADTQYF.

This chain links TRBV9 with TRBJ2-1; unclear D gene. Trimming shortened V by 3 bases and J by 0 bases, and 10 bases separated the two germline ends. CDR1 and CDR2 (germline): SGDLS, YYNGEE. The CDR3 covers 15 residues. CDR3: CASSADLSSYNEQFF. The CDR3 nucleotides are TGTGCCAGCAGCGCGGACCTTTCCTCCTACAATGAGCAGTTCTTC.

A word on this clone: Other nucleotide sequences in the sample specify the same CDR3. CDR3 loop: CAISESGGTGELFF. The CDR3 DNA is TGTGCCATCAGTGAGTCGGGTGGAACCGGGGAGCTGTTTTTT. This rearrangement joins TRBV10-3 to TRBJ2-2; D gene ambiguous. The length of the CDR3 is 14 residues. Germline-derived CDR1 and CDR2 are ENHRY and SYGVKD. The V end lost 0 bases, the J end lost 5 bases, and 7 bases lay between the germline ends.